The TCR beta chain described here comes from a study of T cells expressing NK-cell markers. TCRdb derives one entry per CDR3 protein from the 5' RACE reads, leaving out DNA. This sample's table has 400,000 to 450,000 distinct CDR3 sequences. The CDR3 has 13 residues. The specimen was blood T cells: a sorted CD56 or NKG2C T cell subset, CD4+ or CD8+ T cells, or bulk PBMC T cells (not recorded which). This TCR came from a woman aged 18 to 75 in good health. V is TRBV12-3 or TRBV12-4 and J is TRBJ1-1; the D gene TCRdb calls, TRBD1, cannot be checked with no DNA. CDR3 in amino acids: CASRQGANTEAFF.